These T cell receptor beta chains were read from a single sample in a study of shared clonotypes between healthy human individuals. Assay used: immunoSEQ multiplex PCR; TCRdb lists only in-frame clones, some missing. Here the sample spans hundreds of thousands of clones, 95% to 98% being singletons. The material sequenced was naive CD8+ T cells sorted from blood. The source of these receptors is a man aged 25 to 40 in good health. Each CDR3 is given with its conserved first and last residue. Each record gives: V gene, D gene, J gene, CDR3 DNA, CDR3 protein. The D gene is left open where the match is weak.

TRBV27	TRBD2	TRBJ2-7	TGTGCCAGCTCTCAAAGGGGACTAGCGCGGGAGCAGTACTTC	CASSQRGLAREQYF
TRBV27	-	TRBJ2-7	TGTGCCAGCGCCCCACAGCGGACCTACGAGCAGTACTTC	CASAPQRTYEQYF
TRBV5-6	-	TRBJ2-1	TGTGCCAGCAGCCACGTACTCGGGGACGGCTACAATGAGCAGTTCTTC	CASSHVLGDGYNEQFF
TRBV7-2	TRBD1	TRBJ2-7	TGTGCCAGCAGCTTAACAGGGGACTCCTACGAGCAGTACTTC	CASSLTGDSYEQYF
TRBV11-2	TRBD1	TRBJ1-5	TGTGCCAGCAGCTGGGACAGTAATCAGCCCCAGCATTTT	CASSWDSNQPQHF
TRBV29-1	-	TRBJ2-2	TGCAGCGTTGAACGAGACGGCGCAGTGACCGGGGAGCTGTTTTTT	CSVERDGAVTGELFF
TRBV6-1	TRBD1	TRBJ1-5	TGTGCCAGCAGTGTTGGCAGGGGGTTGGATCAGCCCCAGCATTTT	CASSVGRGLDQPQHF
TRBV7-9	-	TRBJ2-7	TGTGCCAGCAGCCGGGACGCGGGCTCCTACGAGCAGTACTTC	CASSRDAGSYEQYF
TRBV6-5	-	TRBJ1-1	TGTGCCAGCAGCCTCTATTCGAGCTTGAACACTGAAGCTTTCTTT	CASSLYSSLNTEAFF
TRBV18	TRBD1	TRBJ2-7	TGTGCCAGCTCTCGGACCGGGACAGGGGCCTATGAGCAGTACTTC	CASSRTGTGAYEQYF
TRBV2	TRBD1	TRBJ2-5	TGTGCCATCTTCGACAGGGTGGAGACCCAGTACTTC	CAIFDRVETQYF
TRBV5-1	TRBD1	TRBJ1-4	TGCGCCAGCAGCTTGTTACCCGGACAGGGGGCGGTTGAAAAACTGTTTTTT	CASSLLPGQGAVEKLFF
TRBV6-1	-	TRBJ2-2	TGTGCCAGCAGCCTCCAAGGACACGGGGAGCTGTTTTTT	CASSLQGHGELFF
TRBV11-2	-	TRBJ2-7	TGTGCCAGCAGCCCGATGAACTACGAGCAGTACTTC	CASSPMNYEQYF
TRBV2	TRBD2	TRBJ2-5	TGTGCCAGCAGTTTGGGACTAGCGGGAGGTCTAGAGACCCAGTACTTC	CASSLGLAGGLETQYF
TRBV2	TRBD2	TRBJ2-2	TGTGCCAGCAGTGGGGACTACAACACCGGGGAGCTGTTTTTT	CASSGDYNTGELFF